Each of the 4 T cell receptor beta chains below was sequenced from the same sample in a study of blood T cell repertoires in COVID-19 (dated by TCRdb to the early 2020s). Libraries were constructed by the immunoSEQ multiplex PCR assay. Entries here come from immuneACCESS through TCRdb and include only in-frame sequences with V and J called. Some clones fail to appear in such tables; in the studies checked, an unresolved V gene covers under half of the shortfall, and the cause of the remainder is unknown. Present in this sample are 15,000 to 20,000 clones, 82% of which were seen just once. More than 5.5% of the sample belongs to the ten largest clones. Sequencing was carried out using peripheral blood. These receptor sequences come from a human donor in a cohort sampled during active COVID-19.

This clone was detected once. This rearrangement joins TRBV4-2 to TRBJ2-7; D is possibly TRBD2 (6 bases). Germline CDR1 and CDR2: LGHNA and YNFKEQ. The CDR3 totals 17 residues. V lost 0 bases and J lost 0, with 15 bases in between. CDR3 amino acids: CASSQDGAGLSSYEQYF. In DNA, the CDR3 is TGTGCCAGCAGCCAAGATGGGGCGGGGCTTAGCTCCTACGAGCAGTACTTC.

V is TRBV25-1 and J is TRBJ2-1; 11 positions agree with TRBD2. Germline trimming cut 4 bases from V and 7 bases from J; bases unmatched to any gene: 9. The CDR3 consists of 16 residues. CDR1 MGHDK and CDR2 SYGVNS come from the germline V gene. In DNA form, the CDR3 reads TGTGCCAGCAGTGTTAGCGGGAGGGCTTTGGCGAATGAGCAGTTCTTC. It translates to CASSVSGRALANEQFF.

The chain couples TRBV9 to TRBJ2-3; 7 bases are a match to TRBD2. From germline, CDR1 is SGDLS and CDR2 YYNGEE. The CDR3 totals 16 residues. With V trimmed by 3 bases and J by 0 bases, 7 bases remained unmatched. The CDR3 spells CASSGPLAASTDTQYF. Written as DNA, the CDR3 is TGTGCCAGCAGCGGTCCTCTAGCGGCGAGCACAGATACGCAGTATTTT.

The chain joins TRBV5-1 to TRBJ2-7, with D unresolved. In germline, CDR1 is SGHRS, CDR2 YFSETQ. This CDR3 region has 14 residues. With 2 bases removed from V and 3 bases from J, the gap between germline ends came to 12 bases. CDR3 in amino acids: CASSLSLSYYEQYF. In nucleotides, the CDR3 is TGCGCCAGCAGCTTATCCCTCTCCTACTACGAGCAGTACTTC.